One and the same sample provided the 10 T cell receptor beta chains below, sequenced in a study of cytomegalovirus exposure and HLA in healthy donors. PCR was performed using 60 Vbeta and 13 Jbeta primers. TCRdb keeps only in-frame clones here, not all; method: immunoSEQ multiplex PCR. This table has roughly 100,000 clones, 82% appearing once. Sequences were obtained from PBMCs. The receptor source for this set is a man aged 50-60 years in good health and CMV-seronegative.

This chain uses TRBV5-4 with TRBJ2-1; 14 bases agree with TRBD2. Per germline, CDR1 SGHNT and CDR2 YYREEE (reference sequence). V lost 4 bases, J lost 8 bases, and 11 bases stayed unmatched. The CDR3 contains 17 residues. The DNA for the CDR3 is TGTGCCAGCAGCCCCCCGAGAGGGACTAGCGGGAGTTATGAGCAGTTCTTC. Translated: CASSPPRGTSGSYEQFF.

V usage is TRBV5-4 and J usage is TRBJ2-7; 9 positions match TRBD2. J was trimmed by 7 bases and V by 4 bases; bases with no gene match: 12. The germline V gene has CDR1 SGHNT and CDR2 YYREEE (reference sequence). This CDR3 comprises 15 residues. The CDR3 reads CASSLGAGGSGEQYF. The DNA for the CDR3 is TGTGCCAGCAGCCTCGGAGCGGGAGGTTCGGGAGAGCAGTACTTC.

The V and J genes are TRBV6-1 and TRBJ2-2, with TRBD2 matching 12 bases. The V and J ends lost 7 bases and 4 bases, in that order; junction bases with no gene match: 4. Per germline, CDR1 MNHNS and CDR2 SASEGT. The CDR3 is made up of 15 amino acids. CDR3 protein: CASNPTSGGTGELFF. CDR3 sequence (DNA): TGTGCCAGCAATCCGACTAGCGGGGGCACCGGGGAGCTGTTTTTT.

V usage is TRBV30 and J usage is TRBJ1-2; 9 positions agree with TRBD1. After removal of 4 bases from V and 2 bases from J, the junction contained 8 bases not matched to a gene. The CDR3 covers 15 residues. Per germline, CDR1 GTSNPN and CDR2 SVGIG (reference sequence). CDR3 coding DNA: TGTGCCTGGACCAGGGCCGGGACAGGGAACTATGGCTACACCTTC. Protein: CAWTRAGTGNYGYTF.

V is TRBV11-1 and J is TRBJ1-1; D is unresolved. The CDR3 is made up of 12 amino acids. Looked up from germline, CDR1 is SGHAT and CDR2 is FQDESV (reference sequence). The V gene lost 5 bases and the J gene lost 8 bases, with 12 bases spanning the gap. CDR3 in DNA: TGTGCCAGCAGCGTGAGGGTGGGAGAAGCTTTCTTT. Translated, it gives CASSVRVGEAFF. Full variable domain (rest looked up from reference TRBV11-1 and TRBJ1-1): EAEVAQSPRYKITEKSQAVAFWCDPISGHATLYWYRQILGQGPELLVQFQDESVVDDSQLPKDRFSAERLKGVDSTLKIQPAELGDSAMYLCASSVRVGEAFFGQGTRLTVV.

The chain has TRBV5-1 and TRBJ2-1; weak D call: TRBD1 (6 bases). Germline V gene lookup returns CDR1 SGHRS and CDR2 YFSETQ. Trimming pared 0 bases from V and 9 bases from J, leaving 22 bases between. The CDR3 spans 17 residues. The CDR3 nucleotides read TGCGCCAGCAGCTTGGAATTTACAGGGCCCACTAGGAGTGAGCAGTTCTTC. It codes for CASSLEFTGPTRSEQFF.

The CDR3: CSVETSGNYEQYF. The CDR3 DNA follows: TGCAGCGTTGAGACTAGCGGGAATTACGAGCAGTACTTC. The V call is TRBV29-1, the J call TRBJ2-7, with 11 bases identical to TRBD2. V was pared by 3 bases and J by 4 bases, with 2 bases of the junction left unmatched. The CDR3 runs 13 residues. Germline-derived CDR1 and CDR2 are SQVTM and ANQGSEA.

This chain connects TRBV5-4 to TRBJ1-2, with D unclear. CDR1 is SGHNT and CDR2 is YYREEE in the germline V gene (reference sequence). This CDR3 is built from 13 residues. The V and J ends lost 1 base and 4 bases respectively, with 8 bases between them. The CDR3 DNA is TGTGCCAGCAGCTTGAGAGGTCTCTATGGCTACACCTTC. This codes for CASSLRGLYGYTF.

The V gene is TRBV27, the J gene TRBJ2-1, with 9 nucleotides matching TRBD2. Trimming at V came to 8 bases and at J to 2 bases, leaving 16 bases not matched to a gene. The CDR3 is made up of 18 amino acids. The germline V gene has CDR1 MNHEY and CDR2 SMNVEV (reference sequence). The CDR3 spells CASYPLWAGGVAYNEQFF. In DNA form, the CDR3 reads TGTGCCAGCTATCCTTTATGGGCGGGAGGGGTGGCCTACAATGAGCAGTTCTTC.

The chain carries TRBV7-3 and TRBJ2-3; 8 bases agree with TRBD2. V was clipped by 5 bases and J by 4 bases; unmatched bases: 8. The CDR3 totals 15 residues. Germline CDR1 is SGHTA and CDR2 is FQGTGA. CDR3 nucleotide sequence: TGTGCCAGCAGCCCGGGACTAGGGTCCTCAGATACGCAGTATTTT. This translates into CASSPGLGSSDTQYF.